These T cell receptor beta chains were read from a single sample in a study of control samples from healthy donors and cancer patients. Profiled with immunoSEQ multiplex PCR; TCRdb holds only in-frame clones, not every one. The repertoire holds about 190,000 clones, with roughly nine tenths as singletons. Sequenced sample: blood. All receptors come from a young man in good health. Each CDR3 is given with its conserved first and last residue. D genes are given only for firm matches. Clone size is shown for a subset of rows, as once, few, many or a class of expanded clone.

D	size	J	V	CDR3	DNA
TRBD1	.	TRBJ2-2	TRBV7-9	CASSLTGDAANTGELFF	TGTGCCAGCAGCCTGACAGGGGATGCCGCGAACACCGGGGAGCTGTTTTTT
TRBD1	.	TRBJ1-2	TRBV27	CASSYGQGGVGGYTF	TGTGCCAGCAGCTATGGACAGGGGGGCGTAGGGGGCTACACCTTC
.	.	TRBJ2-7	TRBV2	CASRPDSSYEQYF	TGTGCCAGCAGGCCGGACAGCTCCTACGAGCAGTACTTC
.	once	TRBJ2-5	TRBV15	CATSMERGQETQYF	TGTGCCACCAGTATGGAAAGGGGGCAAGAGACCCAGTACTTC
TRBD1	.	TRBJ2-7	TRBV7-9	CASSLVTGGYEQYF	TGTGCCAGCAGCTTAGTGACAGGGGGGTACGAGCAGTACTTC
.	.	TRBJ1-6	TRBV29-1	CSGDGGVKSPLHF	TGCAGCGGGGACGGTGGGGTCAAGTCACCCCTCCACTTT
.	.	TRBJ1-6	TRBV7-2	CASSLVGQRSASPLHF	TGTGCCAGCAGCTTAGTAGGGCAGAGAAGTGCTTCACCCCTCCACTTT
.	.	TRBJ2-7	TRBV6-1	CASSEGLAWEQYF	TGTGCCAGCAGTGAAGGGTTGGCTTGGGAGCAGTACTTC
TRBD1	.	TRBJ1-1	TRBV28	CASRFPGQGNTEAFF	TGTGCCAGCAGGTTTCCGGGACAGGGGAACACTGAAGCTTTCTTT
.	.	TRBJ1-1	TRBV7-3	CASSLMRGSTEAFF	TGTGCCAGCAGCTTAATGAGGGGCAGTACTGAAGCTTTCTTT
TRBD1	.	TRBJ1-5	TRBV7-9	CASSPGTVSQPQHF	TGTGCCAGCAGCCCCGGGACAGTTAGTCAGCCCCAGCATTTT
.	once	TRBJ1-1	TRBV2	CASRRTANTEAFF	TGTGCCAGCAGAAGGACAGCGAACACTGAAGCTTTCTTT
.	.	TRBJ1-6	TRBV11-2	CASTPGRGFGSPLHF	TGTGCCAGCACCCCAGGTCGGGGCTTTGGGTCACCCCTCCACTTT
TRBD2	.	TRBJ2-3	TRBV5-6	CASSPGLAGGVSTDTQYF	TGTGCCAGCAGCCCGGGACTAGCGGGGGGGGTTAGCACAGATACGCAGTATTTT
.	.	TRBJ2-3	TRBV6-5	CASRKQGVTDTQYF	TGTGCCAGCAGGAAACAGGGAGTTACAGATACGCAGTATTTT
.	once	TRBJ1-5	TRBV27	CASSFSGNSNQPQHF	TGTGCCAGCAGTTTTTCAGGGAATAGCAATCAGCCCCAGCATTTT
.	once	TRBJ1-1	TRBV5-1	CASSLAAMNTEAFF	TGCGCCAGCAGCTTGGCCGCTATGAACACTGAAGCTTTCTTT
TRBD2	.	TRBJ2-7	TRBV18	CASSPNPPGREHNEQYF	TGTGCCAGCTCACCAAATCCTCCCGGGAGGGAGCACAACGAGCAGTACTTC
.	.	TRBJ1-6	TRBV30	CAWSNDGITSPLHF	TGTGCCTGGAGTAATGACGGGATAACTTCACCCCTCCACTTT
.	.	TRBJ1-1	TRBV7-9	CASSLAPQLYEAFF	TGTGCCAGCAGCTTAGCGCCACAGCTTTACGAAGCTTTCTTT
.	.	TRBJ1-6	TRBV7-2	CASSLQFNSPLHF	TGTGCCAGCAGCTTACAGTTTAACTCACCCCTCCACTTT
.	.	TRBJ1-1	TRBV7-9	CASSTGGVNTEAFF	TGTGCCAGCAGCACGGGGGGTGTAAACACTGAAGCTTTCTTT
TRBD2	.	TRBJ2-2	TRBV19	CASSRQRGGELFF	TGTGCCAGTAGTCGGCAGCGGGGCGGGGAGCTGTTTTTT